This entry lists 16 T cell receptor beta chains sequenced from one sample in a study of T cell responses to AZD1222 COVID-19 vaccine listed by TCRdb under 2021. The time point label of this sample denotes: baseline before first vaccination. Preparation of the library involved the immunoSEQ multiplex PCR assay. TCRdb carries this immuneACCESS record with in-frame sequences only. Its versions omit some clonotypes, under half of them owing to an unresolved V gene in the studies checked, with the rest unexplained. Counted in this sample were about 100,000 clones; around 90% of them appeared once. Under 2% of the sample lies in the top ten. The sample consisted of peripheral blood, taken on day 0 of AZD1222 vaccination. These receptors came from an adult in good health.

The V gene is TRBV3-1 (or the pseudogene TRBV3-2), the J gene TRBJ2-1, with 9 bases that match TRBD1. CDR1 and CDR2 (germline): LGHDT, YNNKEL (reference sequence). CDR3 size: 14 residues. Unmatched junction bases numbered 4, after V lost 1 base and J lost 9 bases. The CDR3 coding sequence is TGTGCCAGCAGCCAAGTGGGGACAGGGCTTGAGCAGTTCTTC. Encoded protein: CASSQVGTGLEQFF.

The chain joins TRBV4-1 to TRBJ2-7; 8 bases line up with TRBD1. Per germline, CDR1 MGHRA and CDR2 YSYEKL. The V segment lost 0 bases and the J segment 5 bases; nucleotides outside the gene matches: 12. The CDR3 runs 17 residues. Written as DNA, the CDR3 is TGCGCCAGCAGCCAAGATCTTGTACTACAGGGGGGAAACGAGCAGTACTTC. Its translation is CASSQDLVLQGGNEQYF.

The rearrangement uses TRBV14 and TRBJ2-1; D possibly uses TRBD1 or TRBD2 (7 bases each). The CDR3 extends over 17 amino acids. The germline V and J ends were trimmed by 4 bases and 10 bases, with 26 bases remaining between them. Germline CDR1 SGHDN, CDR2 FVKESK. The CDR3 reads CASSRPRGLRSGEEQFF. DNA for the CDR3: TGTGCCAGCAGCCGCCCCAGGGGGTTACGGAGCGGGGAAGAGCAGTTCTTC.

This clone was seen once. The gene calls are TRBV5-1 and TRBJ2-7; unclear D gene. V was pared by 0 bases and J by 6 bases, with 16 bases between. The CDR3 contains 15 residues. Germline V gene lookup returns CDR1 SGHRS and CDR2 YFSETQ. The CDR3 nucleotides read TGCGCCAGCAGCTTGGCCTTAGGCCCTCGAGGCGAGCAGTACTTC. Encoded protein: CASSLALGPRGEQYF.

This sequence joins TRBV28 and TRBJ1-5; D uncertain. The CDR3 length is 15 residues. Trimming removed 3 bases at V and 2 bases at J, with 11 bases between. Germline V gene sequence: CDR1 MDHEN, CDR2 SYDVKM. CDR3 sequence (DNA): TGTGCCAGCAGTTTCCCCCCAGAGGGCAATCAGCCCCAGCATTTT. Translating gives CASSFPPEGNQPQHF.

The chain combines TRBV5-1 with TRBJ2-5; D is possibly TRBD1 (5 bases). Germline CDR1 is SGHRS and CDR2 is YFSETQ. This CDR3 has 13 residues. Trimming stripped 4 bases from V and 5 bases from J, with 12 bases between. The CDR3 region has the DNA TGCGCCAGCAGCCTGGGGCCCCGCGAGACCCAGTACTTC. It encodes CASSLGPRETQYF.

The CDR3 is CASSLGLTSSYNEQFF. CDR3 nucleotides: TGTGCCAGCAGCTTAGGGCTAACTAGCTCCTACAATGAGCAGTTCTTC. This chain connects TRBV7-8 to TRBJ2-1; a possible D gene is TRBD2 (5 bases). The germline gives CDR1 SGHVS, CDR2 FQNEAQ. This CDR3 is built from 16 residues. Trimming stripped 1 base from V and 0 bases from J, with 10 bases between.

The chain is built from TRBV5-5 and TRBJ1-6; D possibly corresponds to TRBD1 (5 bases). The V gene lost 4 bases and the J gene lost 18 bases, with 17 bases spanning the gap. Per the germline V gene, CDR1 is SGHKS and CDR2 is YYEKEE (reference sequence). CDR3 size: 12 residues. The CDR3 sequence is CASSPTGPWGHF. CDR3 bases: TGTGCCAGCAGCCCTACGGGGCCGTGGGGCCACTTT.

DNA for the CDR3: TGCAGTGCTAGTAAGAGGGTAGGTGGTTGGAATCAGCCCCAGCATTTT. Its translation: CSASKRVGGWNQPQHF. The chain combines TRBV20-1 with TRBJ1-5, with D uncertain. Germline V lookup: CDR1 DFQATT, CDR2 SNEGSKA (reference sequence). Between the trimmed V and J ends, which lost 3 bases and 4 bases, there was a span of 19 bases. The CDR3 has 16 residues.

The chain combines TRBV18 with TRBJ1-2, with D tentatively TRBD1 (5 bases). In germline, CDR1 is KGHSH, CDR2 LQKENI. This CDR3 region has 13 residues. The V end was cut by 3 bases, the J end by 8 bases, with 13 bases between. CDR3 loop: CASSPGTLRGYTF. In DNA, the CDR3 is TGTGCCAGCTCACCCGGGACCTTGCGGGGCTACACCTTC.

The V and J genes are TRBV4-2 and TRBJ2-7; 8 bases map to TRBD2. J gave up 3 bases and V 1 base, and 5 bases lay outside the gene matches. Germline CDR1 is LGHNA and CDR2 is YNFKEQ. The CDR3 loop spans 15 amino acids. CDR3 residues: CASSQVLAGFYEQYF. CDR3 in DNA: TGTGCCAGCAGCCAAGTGTTAGCGGGGTTCTACGAGCAGTACTTC.

The V gene is TRBV5-1, the J gene TRBJ2-1, with 13 bases that match TRBD2. The V and J ends lost 0 bases and 7 bases, in that order; junction bases with no gene match: 4. The CDR3 is 16 amino acids. Germline-derived CDR1 and CDR2 are SGHRS and YFSETQ. The CDR3 nucleotides read TGCGCCAGCAGCTTGGCCCCGGGACTAGCGGGGAATGAGCAGTTCTTC. This codes for CASSLAPGLAGNEQFF.

The DNA for the CDR3 is TGCGCCAGCAGCTTGGATCAACGCGAGCAGTACTTC. Translating it yields CASSLDQREQYF. J is TRBJ2-7 and V is TRBV5-1, with unresolved D. Germline values: CDR1 SGHRS, CDR2 YFSETQ. The CDR3 covers 12 residues. Trimming removed 0 bases from V and 6 bases from J, with 7 bases in between.

The rearrangement links TRBV6-5 to TRBJ2-1, with 9 bases that match TRBD2. The CDR3 consists of 13 residues. The V gene end was trimmed by 6 bases and the J gene end by 8 bases; junction bases not matched to a gene: 5. Germline CDR1 reads MNHEY; CDR2 reads SVGAGI. CDR3 amino acids: CASRLAGGYEQFF. Written as DNA, the CDR3 is TGTGCCAGCAGACTAGCGGGCGGGTATGAGCAGTTCTTC.

The chain is built from TRBV5-1 and TRBJ2-7; D is possibly TRBD1 or TRBD2 (5 bases each). There are 13 residues in the CDR3. The germline V gene has CDR1 SGHRS and CDR2 YFSETQ. Deletions cut 1 base from V and 4 bases from J, with 9 bases between. CDR3 region: CASSLTGGYEQYF. CDR3 in DNA: TGCGCCAGCAGCTTGACAGGCGGGTACGAGCAGTACTTC.

J is TRBJ2-1 and V is TRBV4-1; a weak D match, TRBD2 (6 bases). The CDR3 runs 17 residues. Germline CDR1 is MGHRA and CDR2 is YSYEKL. V dropped 6 bases and J dropped 3 bases, with 21 bases sitting between them. This CDR3 is CASSHGRTGESYNEQFF. CDR3 nucleotides: TGCGCCAGCAGTCATGGACGGACGGGAGAGAGCTACAATGAGCAGTTCTTC.